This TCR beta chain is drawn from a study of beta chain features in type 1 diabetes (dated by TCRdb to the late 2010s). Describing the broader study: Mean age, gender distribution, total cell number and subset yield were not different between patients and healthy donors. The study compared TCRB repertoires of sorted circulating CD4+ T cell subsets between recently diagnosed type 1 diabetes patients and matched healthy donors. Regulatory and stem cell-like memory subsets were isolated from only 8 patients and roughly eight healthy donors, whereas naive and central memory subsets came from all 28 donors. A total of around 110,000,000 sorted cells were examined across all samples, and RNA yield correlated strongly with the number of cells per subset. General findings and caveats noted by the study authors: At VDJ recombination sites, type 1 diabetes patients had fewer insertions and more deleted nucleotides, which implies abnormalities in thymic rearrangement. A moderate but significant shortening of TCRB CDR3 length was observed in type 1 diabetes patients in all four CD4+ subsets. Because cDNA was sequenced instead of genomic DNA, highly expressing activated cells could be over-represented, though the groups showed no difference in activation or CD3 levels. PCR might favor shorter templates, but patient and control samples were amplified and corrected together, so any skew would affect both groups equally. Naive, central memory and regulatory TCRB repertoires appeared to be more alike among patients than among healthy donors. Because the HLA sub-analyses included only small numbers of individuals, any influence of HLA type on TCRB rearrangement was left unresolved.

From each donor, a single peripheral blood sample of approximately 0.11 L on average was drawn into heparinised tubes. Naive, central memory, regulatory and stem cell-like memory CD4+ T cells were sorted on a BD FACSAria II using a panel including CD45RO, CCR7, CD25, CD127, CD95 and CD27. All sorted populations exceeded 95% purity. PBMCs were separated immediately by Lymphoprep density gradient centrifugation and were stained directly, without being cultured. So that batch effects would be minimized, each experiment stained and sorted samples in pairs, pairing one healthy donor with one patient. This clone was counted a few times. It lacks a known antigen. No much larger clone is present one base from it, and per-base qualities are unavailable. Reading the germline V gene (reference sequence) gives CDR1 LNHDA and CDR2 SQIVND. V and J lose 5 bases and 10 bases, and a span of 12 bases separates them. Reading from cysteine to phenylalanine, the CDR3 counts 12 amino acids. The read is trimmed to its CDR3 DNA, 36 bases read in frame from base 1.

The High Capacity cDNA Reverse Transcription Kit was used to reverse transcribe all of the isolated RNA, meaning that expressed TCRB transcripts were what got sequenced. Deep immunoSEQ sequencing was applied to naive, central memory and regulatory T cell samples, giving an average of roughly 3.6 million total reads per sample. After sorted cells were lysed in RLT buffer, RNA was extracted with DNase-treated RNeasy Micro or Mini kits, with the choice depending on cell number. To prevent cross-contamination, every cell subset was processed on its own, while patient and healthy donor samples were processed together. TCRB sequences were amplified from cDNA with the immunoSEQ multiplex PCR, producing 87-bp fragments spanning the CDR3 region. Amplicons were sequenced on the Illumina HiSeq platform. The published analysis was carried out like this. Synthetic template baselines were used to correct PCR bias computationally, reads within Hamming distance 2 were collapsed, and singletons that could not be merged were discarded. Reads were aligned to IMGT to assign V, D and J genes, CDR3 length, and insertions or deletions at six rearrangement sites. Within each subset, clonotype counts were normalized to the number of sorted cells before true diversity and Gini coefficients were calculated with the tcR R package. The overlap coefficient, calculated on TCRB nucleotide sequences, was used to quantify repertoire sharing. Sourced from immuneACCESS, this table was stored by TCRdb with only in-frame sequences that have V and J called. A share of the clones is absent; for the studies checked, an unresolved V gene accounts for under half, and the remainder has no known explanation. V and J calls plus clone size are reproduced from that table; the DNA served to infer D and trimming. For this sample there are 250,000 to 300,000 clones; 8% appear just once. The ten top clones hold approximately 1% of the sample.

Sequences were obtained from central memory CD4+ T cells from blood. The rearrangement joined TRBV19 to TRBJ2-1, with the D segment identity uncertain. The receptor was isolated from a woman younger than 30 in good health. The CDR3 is CASSLTTAEQFF. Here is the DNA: TGTGCCAGTAGTCTCACGACTGCGGAGCAGTTCTTC.